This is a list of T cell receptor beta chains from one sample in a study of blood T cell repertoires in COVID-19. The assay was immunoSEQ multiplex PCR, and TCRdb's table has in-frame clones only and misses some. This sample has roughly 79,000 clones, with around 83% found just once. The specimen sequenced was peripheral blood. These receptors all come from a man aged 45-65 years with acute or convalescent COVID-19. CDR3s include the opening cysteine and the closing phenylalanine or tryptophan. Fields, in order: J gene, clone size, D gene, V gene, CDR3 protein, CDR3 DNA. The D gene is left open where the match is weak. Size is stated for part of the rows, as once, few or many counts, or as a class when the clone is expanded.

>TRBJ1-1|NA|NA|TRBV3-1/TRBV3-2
CASSLRGGGTEAFF
TGTGCCAGCAGCCTACGCGGCGGCGGCACTGAAGCTTTCTTT
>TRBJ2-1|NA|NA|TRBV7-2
CASSQDTGLTNEQFF
TGTGCCAGCAGCCAGGATACGGGACTTACAAATGAGCAGTTCTTC
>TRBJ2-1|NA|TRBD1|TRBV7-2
CASRRQGEYNEQFF
TGTGCCAGCAGGCGACAGGGGGAATACAATGAGCAGTTCTTC
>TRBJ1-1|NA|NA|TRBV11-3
CASSFGREAFF
TGTGCCAGCAGCTTTGGGAGGGAAGCTTTCTTT
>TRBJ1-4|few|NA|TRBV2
CASSESGVGEKLFF
TGTGCCAGCAGTGAAAGCGGGGTCGGGGAAAAACTGTTTTTT
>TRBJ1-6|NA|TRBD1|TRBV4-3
CASRTTGVGNSPLHF
TGCGCCAGCAGAACGACAGGGGTCGGCAATTCACCCCTCCACTTT
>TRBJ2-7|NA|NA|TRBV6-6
CASSPSFYEQYF
TGTGCCAGCAGTCCCTCTTTCTACGAGCAGTACTTC
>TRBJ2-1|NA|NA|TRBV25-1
CASSEGHNEQFF
TGTGCCAGCAGTGAAGGGCACAATGAGCAGTTCTTC
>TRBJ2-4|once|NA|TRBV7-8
CASSLGSGLAKNIQYF
TGTGCCAGCAGCTTAGGTTCAGGCCTAGCCAAAAACATTCAGTACTTC
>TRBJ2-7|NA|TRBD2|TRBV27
CASSFQGPGGEQYF
TGTGCCAGCAGTTTCCAAGGACCCGGGGGGGAGCAGTACTTC
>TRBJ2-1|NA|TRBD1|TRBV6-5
CASSQSGTGYNEQFF
TGTGCCAGCAGTCAATCCGGGACAGGTTACAATGAGCAGTTCTTC
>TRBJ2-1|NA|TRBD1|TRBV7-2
CASSPGTGNNEQFF
TGTGCCAGCAGCCCCGGGACAGGGAACAATGAGCAGTTCTTC
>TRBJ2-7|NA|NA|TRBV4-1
CASSQGMGRGQGFEQYF
TGCGCCAGCAGCCAAGGAATGGGACGCGGGCAGGGGTTCGAGCAGTACTTC
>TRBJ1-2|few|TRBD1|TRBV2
CASSGGTGQLGYTF
TGTGCCAGCAGTGGCGGGACAGGGCAATTAGGCTACACCTTC
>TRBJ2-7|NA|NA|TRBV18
CASSPKTGQGEQYF
TGTGCCAGCTCACCAAAAACAGGGCAAGGCGAGCAGTACTTC
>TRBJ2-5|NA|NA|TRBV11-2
CASSLGSRSAQETQYF
TGTGCCAGCAGCTTAGGTTCGCGGTCAGCACAAGAGACCCAGTACTTC
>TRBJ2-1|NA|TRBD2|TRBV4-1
CASSRGLADEQFF
TGCGCCAGCAGCCGGGGACTAGCTGATGAGCAGTTCTTC
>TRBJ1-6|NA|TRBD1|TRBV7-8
CASSFQTGANSPLHF
TGTGCCAGCAGCTTCCAGACAGGGGCCAATTCACCCCTCCACTTT
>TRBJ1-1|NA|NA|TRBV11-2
CASSLEGPRLAEAFF
TGTGCCAGCAGCTTAGAGGGGCCCCGGTTGGCTGAAGCTTTCTTT
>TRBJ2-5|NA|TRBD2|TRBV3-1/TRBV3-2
CASSQVIAGGLETQYF
TGTGCCAGCAGCCAAGTGATAGCGGGGGGGCTGGAGACCCAGTACTTC
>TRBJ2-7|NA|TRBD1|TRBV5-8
CASSLNPGQGAYEQYF
TGTGCCAGCAGTTTAAACCCGGGACAGGGGGCCTACGAGCAGTACTTC
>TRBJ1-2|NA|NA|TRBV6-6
CASSFTEQLNYGYTF
TGTGCCAGCAGTTTTACGGAACAGCTAAACTATGGCTACACCTTC
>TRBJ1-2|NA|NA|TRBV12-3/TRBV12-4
CASSLLAYGYTF
TGTGCCAGCAGCTTATTGGCCTATGGCTACACCTTC
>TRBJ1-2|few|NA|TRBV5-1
CASSLAASNYGYTF
TGCGCCAGCAGCTTGGCCGCGTCGAACTATGGCTACACCTTC
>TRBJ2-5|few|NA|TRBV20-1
CSASGGGGTQYF
TGCAGTGCTAGTGGGGGCGGGGGGACCCAGTACTTC
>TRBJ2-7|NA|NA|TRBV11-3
CASSFPMGQGGTYEQYF
TGTGCCAGCAGCTTTCCCATGGGCCAGGGGGGCACCTACGAGCAGTACTTC
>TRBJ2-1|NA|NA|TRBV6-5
CASTPGSFPYNEQFF
TGTGCCAGCACCCCCGGGAGCTTCCCCTACAATGAGCAGTTCTTC
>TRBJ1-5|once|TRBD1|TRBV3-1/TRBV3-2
CASSQQGGLNQPQHF
TGTGCCAGCAGCCAACAGGGGGGATTAAATCAGCCCCAGCATTTT
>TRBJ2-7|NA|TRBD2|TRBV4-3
CASSQDFETSGIYEQYF
TGCGCCAGCAGCCAAGATTTCGAAACTAGCGGGATCTACGAGCAGTACTTC
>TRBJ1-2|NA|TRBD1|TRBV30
CAWSESGTGGFGYGYTF
TGTGCCTGGAGTGAGAGTGGGACAGGGGGCTTTGGCTATGGCTACACCTTC
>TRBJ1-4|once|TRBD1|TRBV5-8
CASSVGLQGNNEKLFF
TGTGCCAGCAGCGTTGGGCTACAGGGGAATAATGAAAAACTGTTTTTT
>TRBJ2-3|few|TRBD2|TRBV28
CASSLAGGPTDTQYF
TGTGCCAGCAGTTTAGCGGGAGGGCCGACAGATACGCAGTATTTT
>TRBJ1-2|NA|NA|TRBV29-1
CSVATGSGYTF
TGCAGCGTTGCGACGGGGTCTGGCTACACCTTC
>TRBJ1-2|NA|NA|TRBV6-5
CASRLSRQSYGYTF
TGTGCCAGCAGATTAAGTCGACAGAGCTATGGCTACACCTTC
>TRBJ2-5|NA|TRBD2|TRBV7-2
CASSMSGTQETQYF
TGTGCCAGCAGTATGAGCGGGACGCAAGAGACCCAGTACTTC
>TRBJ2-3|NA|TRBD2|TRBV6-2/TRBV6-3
CASSYRAGGADTQYF
TGTGCCAGCAGTTATCGGGCGGGGGGGGCAGATACGCAGTATTTT
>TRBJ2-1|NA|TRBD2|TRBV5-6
CASSFGTSNEQFF
TGTGCCAGCAGCTTCGGGACTAGCAATGAGCAGTTCTTC